This T cell receptor beta chain was sequenced for a study of blood T cells in healthy people across ages. Study-level points and caveats: Per-million-T-cell TCR beta diversity fell roughly linearly with age.

For this clonotype: No antigen is known for it.

CDR3 size: 15 residues. In germline, CDR1 is DFQATT, CDR2 SNEGSKA (reference sequence). The V end lost 6 bases, the J end lost 2 bases, and 20 bases lay between the germline ends. The authors ran a second PCR of 7 to 11 cycles using a sample-barcoded 5' primer and a J-beta primer mix. Every sample returned 2.5 million or more CDR3-containing paired-end reads. TCRdb used MiXCR to reprocess the 5' RACE reads, holding one entry per CDR3 protein. Found here are around 800,000 distinct CDR3 sequences, around half of them singletons; the top ten hold approximately 41%. V usage is TRBV20-1 and J usage is TRBJ2-7; D might be TRBD1 or TRBD2, each matching 5 bases. Source material: blood. This receptor was taken from a man at least 80 years old in good health. CDR3 protein: CSAHSRGVSAYEQYF. In DNA, the CDR3 is TGCAGTGCCCATAGTCGAGGGGTAAGCGCCTACGAGCAGTACTTC.